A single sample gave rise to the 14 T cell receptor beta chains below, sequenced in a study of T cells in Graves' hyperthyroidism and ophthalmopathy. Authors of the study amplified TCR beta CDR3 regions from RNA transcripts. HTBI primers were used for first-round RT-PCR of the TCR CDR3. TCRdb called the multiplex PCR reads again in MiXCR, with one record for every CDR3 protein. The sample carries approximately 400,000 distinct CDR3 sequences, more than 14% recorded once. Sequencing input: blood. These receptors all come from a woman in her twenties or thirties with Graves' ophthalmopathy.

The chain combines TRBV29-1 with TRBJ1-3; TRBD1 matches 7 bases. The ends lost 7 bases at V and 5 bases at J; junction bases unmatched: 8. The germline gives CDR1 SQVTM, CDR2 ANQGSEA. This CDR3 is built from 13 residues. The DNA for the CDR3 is TGCAGCGCTCTCGACAGGGATAGAAACACCATATATTTT. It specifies CSALDRDRNTIYF. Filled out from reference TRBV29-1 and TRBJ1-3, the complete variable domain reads SAVISQKPSRDICQRGTSLTIQCQVDSQVTMMFWYRQQPGQSLTLIATANQGSEATYESGFVIDKFPISRPNLTFSTLTVSNMSPEDSSIYLCSALDRDRNTIYFGEGSWLTVV.

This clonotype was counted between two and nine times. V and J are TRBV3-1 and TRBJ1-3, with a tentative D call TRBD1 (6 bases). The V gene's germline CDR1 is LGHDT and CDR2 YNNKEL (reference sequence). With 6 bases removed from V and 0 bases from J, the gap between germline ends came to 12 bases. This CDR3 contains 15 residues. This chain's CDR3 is CASSPGTPSGNTIYF. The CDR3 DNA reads TGTGCCAGCAGTCCCGGGACACCCTCTGGAAACACCATATATTTT.

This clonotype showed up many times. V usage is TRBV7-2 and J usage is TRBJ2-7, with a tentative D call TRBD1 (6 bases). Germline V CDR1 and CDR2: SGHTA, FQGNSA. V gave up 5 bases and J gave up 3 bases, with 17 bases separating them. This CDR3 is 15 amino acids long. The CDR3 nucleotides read TGTGCCAGCAGCCCCCAACAGGGTTTGAGCTACGAGCAGTACTTC. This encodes CASSPQQGLSYEQYF. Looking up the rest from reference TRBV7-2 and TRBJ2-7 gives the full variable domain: GAGVSQSPSNKVTEKGKDVELRCDPISGHTALYWYRQSLGQGLEFLIYFQGNSAPDKSGLPSDRFSAERTGGSVSTLTIQRTQQEDSAVYLCASSPQQGLSYEQYFGPGTRLTVT.

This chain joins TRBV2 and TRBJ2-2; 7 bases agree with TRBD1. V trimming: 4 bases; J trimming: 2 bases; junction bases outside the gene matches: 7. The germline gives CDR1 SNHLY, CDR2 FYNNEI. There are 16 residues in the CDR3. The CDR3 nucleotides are TGTGCCAGCAGTGTGTTTGGGACAGATAACACCGGGGAGCTGTTTTTT. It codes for CASSVFGTDNTGELFF. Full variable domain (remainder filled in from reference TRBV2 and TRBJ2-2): EPEVTQTPSHQVTQMGQEVILRCVPISNHLYFYWYRQILGQKVEFLVSFYNNEISEKSEIFDDQFSVERPDGSNFTLKIRSTKLEDSAMYFCASSVFGTDNTGELFFGEGSRLTVL.

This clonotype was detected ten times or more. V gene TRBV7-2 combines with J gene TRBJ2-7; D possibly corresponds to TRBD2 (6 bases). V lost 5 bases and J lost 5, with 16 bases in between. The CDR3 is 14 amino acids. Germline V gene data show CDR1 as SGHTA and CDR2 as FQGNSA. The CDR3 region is CASSRPGVANEQYF. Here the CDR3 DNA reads TGTGCCAGCAGCCGTCCGGGGGTAGCGAACGAGCAGTACTTC. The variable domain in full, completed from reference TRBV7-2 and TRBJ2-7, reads GAGVSQSPSNKVTEKGKDVELRCDPISGHTALYWYRQSLGQGLEFLIYFQGNSAPDKSGLPSDRFSAERTGGSVSTLTIQRTQQEDSAVYLCASSRPGVANEQYFGPGTRLTVT.

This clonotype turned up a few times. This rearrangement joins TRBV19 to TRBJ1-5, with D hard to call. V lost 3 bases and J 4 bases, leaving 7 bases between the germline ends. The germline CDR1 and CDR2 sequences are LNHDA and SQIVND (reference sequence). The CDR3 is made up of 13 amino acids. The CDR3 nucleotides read TGTGCCAGTAGTATCAGCGTGAATCAGCCCCAGCATTTT. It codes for CASSISVNQPQHF.

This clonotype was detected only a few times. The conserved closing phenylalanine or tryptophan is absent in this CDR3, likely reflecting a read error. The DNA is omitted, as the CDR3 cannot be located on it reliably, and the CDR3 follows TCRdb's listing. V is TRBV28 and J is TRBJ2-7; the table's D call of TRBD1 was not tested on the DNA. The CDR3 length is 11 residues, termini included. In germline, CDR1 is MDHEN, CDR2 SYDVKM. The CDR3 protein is CASSPHSGQGL.

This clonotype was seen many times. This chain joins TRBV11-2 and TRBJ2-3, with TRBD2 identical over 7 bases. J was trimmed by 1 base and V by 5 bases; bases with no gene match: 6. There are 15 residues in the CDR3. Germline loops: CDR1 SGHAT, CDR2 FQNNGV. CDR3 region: CASSPRLAGTDTQYF. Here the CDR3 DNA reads TGTGCCAGCAGCCCTCGACTAGCAGGCACAGATACGCAGTATTTT.

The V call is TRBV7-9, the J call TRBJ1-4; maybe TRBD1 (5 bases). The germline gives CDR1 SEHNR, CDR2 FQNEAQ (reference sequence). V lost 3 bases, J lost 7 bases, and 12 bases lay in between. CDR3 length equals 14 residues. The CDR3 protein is CASSFRGDGEKLFF. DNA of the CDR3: TGTGCCAGCAGCTTTAGAGGGGATGGTGAAAAACTGTTTTTT.

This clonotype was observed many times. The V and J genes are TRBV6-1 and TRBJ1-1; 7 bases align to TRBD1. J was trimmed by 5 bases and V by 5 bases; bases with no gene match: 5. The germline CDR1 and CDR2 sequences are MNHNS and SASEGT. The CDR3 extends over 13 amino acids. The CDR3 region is CASSSQGGTEAFF. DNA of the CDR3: TGTGCCAGCAGTTCTCAGGGGGGTACTGAAGCTTTCTTT.

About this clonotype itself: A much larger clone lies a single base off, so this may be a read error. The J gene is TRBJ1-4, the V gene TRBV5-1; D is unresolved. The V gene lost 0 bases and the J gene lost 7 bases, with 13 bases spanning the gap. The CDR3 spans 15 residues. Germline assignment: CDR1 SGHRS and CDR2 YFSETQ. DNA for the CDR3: TGCGCCAGCAGCTTGGCGGGGATAGGTTCTGAAAAACTGTTTTTT. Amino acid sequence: CASSLAGIGSEKLFF.

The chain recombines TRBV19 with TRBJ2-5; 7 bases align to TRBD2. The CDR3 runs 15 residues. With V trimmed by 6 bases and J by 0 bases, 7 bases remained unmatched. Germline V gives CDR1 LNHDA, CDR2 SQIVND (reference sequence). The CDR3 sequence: CASRRSGMYQETQYF. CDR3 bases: TGTGCCAGTAGGAGGAGCGGGATGTACCAAGAGACCCAGTACTTC.

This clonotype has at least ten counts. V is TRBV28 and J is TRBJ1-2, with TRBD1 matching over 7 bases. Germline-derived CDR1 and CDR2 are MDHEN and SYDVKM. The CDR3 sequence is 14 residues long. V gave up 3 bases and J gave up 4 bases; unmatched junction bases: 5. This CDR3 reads CASSFGGQPYGYTF. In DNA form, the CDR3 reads TGTGCCAGCAGTTTTGGGGGACAGCCCTATGGCTACACCTTC.

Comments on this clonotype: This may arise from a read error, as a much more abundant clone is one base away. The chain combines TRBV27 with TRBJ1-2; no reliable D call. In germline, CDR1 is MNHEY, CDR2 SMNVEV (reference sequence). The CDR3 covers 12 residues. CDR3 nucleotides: TGTGCCGCGGGATCTCGTAACTATGGCTACGCCTTC. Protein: CAAGSRNYGYAF.